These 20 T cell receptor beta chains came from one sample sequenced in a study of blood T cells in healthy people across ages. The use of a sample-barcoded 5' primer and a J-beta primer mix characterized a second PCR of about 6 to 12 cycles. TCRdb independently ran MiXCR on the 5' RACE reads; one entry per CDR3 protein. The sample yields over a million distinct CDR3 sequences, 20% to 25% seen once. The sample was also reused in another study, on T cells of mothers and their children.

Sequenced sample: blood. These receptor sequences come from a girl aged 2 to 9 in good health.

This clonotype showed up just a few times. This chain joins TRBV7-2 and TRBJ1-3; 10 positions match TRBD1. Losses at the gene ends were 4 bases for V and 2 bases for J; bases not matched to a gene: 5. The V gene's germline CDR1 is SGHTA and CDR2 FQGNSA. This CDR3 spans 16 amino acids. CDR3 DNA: TGTGCCAGCAGCTATACCGGGACAGGGGCTGGAAACACCATATATTTT. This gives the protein CASSYTGTGAGNTIYF.

CDR3 bases: TGTGCCAGCAGCGGTCGGGCTATCAGTCAAGAGACCCAGTACTTC. It is translated as CASSGRAISQETQYF. This sequence joins TRBV7-2 and TRBJ2-5; D gene unclear. This CDR3 contains 15 residues. Trimming took off 5 bases at V and 2 bases at J, with 15 bases between the two ends. In germline, CDR1 is SGHTA, CDR2 FQGNSA.

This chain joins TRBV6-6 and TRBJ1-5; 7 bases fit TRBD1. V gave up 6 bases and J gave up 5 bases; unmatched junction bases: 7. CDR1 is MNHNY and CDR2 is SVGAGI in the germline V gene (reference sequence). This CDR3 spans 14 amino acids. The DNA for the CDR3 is TGTGCCAGCAGGGGGGGACAGAATTATCAGCCCCAGCATTTT. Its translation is CASRGGQNYQPQHF.

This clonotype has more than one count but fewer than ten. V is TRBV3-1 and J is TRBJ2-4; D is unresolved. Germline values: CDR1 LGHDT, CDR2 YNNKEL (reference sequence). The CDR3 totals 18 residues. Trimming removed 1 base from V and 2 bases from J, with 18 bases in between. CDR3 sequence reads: CASSQGVALRITKNIQYF. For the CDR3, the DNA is TGTGCCAGCAGCCAAGGAGTAGCTTTAAGGATAACCAAAAACATTCAGTACTTC.

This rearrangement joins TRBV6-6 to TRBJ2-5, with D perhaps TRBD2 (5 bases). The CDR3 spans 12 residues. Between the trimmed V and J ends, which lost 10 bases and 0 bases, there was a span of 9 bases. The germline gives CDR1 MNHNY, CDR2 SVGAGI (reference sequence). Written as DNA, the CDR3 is TGTGCCATTGCGGGTTACCAAGAGACCCAGTACTTC. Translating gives CAIAGYQETQYF.

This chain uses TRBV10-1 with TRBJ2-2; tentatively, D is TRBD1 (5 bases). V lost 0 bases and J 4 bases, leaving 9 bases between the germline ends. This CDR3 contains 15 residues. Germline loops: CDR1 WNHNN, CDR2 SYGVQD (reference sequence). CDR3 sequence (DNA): TGCGCCAGCAGTGAGTCGGGGCAGGGCACCGGGGAGCTGTTTTTT. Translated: CASSESGQGTGELFF.

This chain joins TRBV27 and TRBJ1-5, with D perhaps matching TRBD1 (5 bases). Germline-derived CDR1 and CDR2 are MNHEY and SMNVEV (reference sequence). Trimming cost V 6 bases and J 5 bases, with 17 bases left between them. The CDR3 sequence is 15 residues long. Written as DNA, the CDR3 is TGTGCCAGCAGCCCGGAAGGGTGGGGCGATCAGCCCCAGCATTTT. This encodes CASSPEGWGDQPQHF.

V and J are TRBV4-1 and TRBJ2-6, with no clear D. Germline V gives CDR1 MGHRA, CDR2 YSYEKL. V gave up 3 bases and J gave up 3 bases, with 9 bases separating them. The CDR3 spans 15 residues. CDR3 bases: TGCGCCAGCAGCCACGGATCAGTTGGGGCCAACGTCCTGACTTTC. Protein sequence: CASSHGSVGANVLTF.

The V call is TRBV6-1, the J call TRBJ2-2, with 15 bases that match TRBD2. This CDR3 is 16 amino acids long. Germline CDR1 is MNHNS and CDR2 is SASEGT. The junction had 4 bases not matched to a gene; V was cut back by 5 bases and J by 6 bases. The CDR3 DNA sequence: TGTGCCAGCAGTCGCGGACTAGCGGGAGGGCCCGGGGAGCTGTTTTTT. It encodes CASSRGLAGGPGELFF.

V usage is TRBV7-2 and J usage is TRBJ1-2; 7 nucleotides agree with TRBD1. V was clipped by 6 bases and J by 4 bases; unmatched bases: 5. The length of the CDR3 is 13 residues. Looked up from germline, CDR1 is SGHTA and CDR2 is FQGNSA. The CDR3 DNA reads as TGTGCCAGCAGGGCCCCAGGGGGCTATGGCTACACCTTC. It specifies CASRAPGGYGYTF.

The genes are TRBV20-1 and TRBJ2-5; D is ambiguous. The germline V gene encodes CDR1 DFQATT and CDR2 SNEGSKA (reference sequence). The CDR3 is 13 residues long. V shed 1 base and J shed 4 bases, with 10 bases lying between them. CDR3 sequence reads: CSARAGRRETQYF. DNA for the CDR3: TGCAGTGCTAGAGCGGGCAGAAGAGAGACCCAGTACTTC.

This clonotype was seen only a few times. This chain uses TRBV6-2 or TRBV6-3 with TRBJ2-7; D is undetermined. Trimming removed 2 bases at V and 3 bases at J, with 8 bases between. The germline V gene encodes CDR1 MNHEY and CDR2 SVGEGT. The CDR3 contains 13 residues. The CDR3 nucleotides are TGTGCCAGCAGTTACGAAACAATCTACGAGCAGTACTTC. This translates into CASSYETIYEQYF.

This CDR3 is CSAAGIGNYGYTF. The CDR3 bases are TGCAGTGCCGCAGGGATTGGAAACTATGGCTACACCTTC. The chain is built from TRBV20-1 and TRBJ1-2; D is possibly TRBD1 (5 bases). The CDR3 is made up of 13 amino acids. V was trimmed by 6 bases and J by 2 bases, leaving 13 bases between them. Germline values: CDR1 DFQATT, CDR2 SNEGSKA (reference sequence).

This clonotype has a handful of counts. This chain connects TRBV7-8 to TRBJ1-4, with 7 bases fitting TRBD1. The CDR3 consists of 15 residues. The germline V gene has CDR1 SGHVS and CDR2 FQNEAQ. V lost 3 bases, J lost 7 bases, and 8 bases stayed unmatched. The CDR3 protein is CASSLEGAQGEKLFF. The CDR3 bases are TGTGCCAGCAGCTTGGAGGGGGCTCAGGGTGAAAAACTGTTTTTT.

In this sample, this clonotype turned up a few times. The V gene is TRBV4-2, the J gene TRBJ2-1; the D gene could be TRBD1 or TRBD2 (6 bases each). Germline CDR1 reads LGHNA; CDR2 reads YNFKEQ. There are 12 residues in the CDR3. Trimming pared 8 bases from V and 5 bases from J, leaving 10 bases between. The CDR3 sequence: CASRRGDNEQFF. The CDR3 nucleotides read TGTGCCAGCCGGAGGGGGGACAATGAGCAGTTCTTC.

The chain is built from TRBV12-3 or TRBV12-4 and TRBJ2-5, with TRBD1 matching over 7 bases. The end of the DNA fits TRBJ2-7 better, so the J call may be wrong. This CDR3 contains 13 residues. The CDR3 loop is CASTSGTVYEQYF. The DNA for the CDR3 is TGTGCCAGCACCTCCGGGACAGTCTACGAGCAGTACTTC.

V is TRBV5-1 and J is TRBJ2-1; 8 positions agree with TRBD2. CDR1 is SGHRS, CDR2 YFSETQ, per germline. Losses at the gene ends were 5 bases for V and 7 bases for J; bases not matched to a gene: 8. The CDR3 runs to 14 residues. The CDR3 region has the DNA TGCGCCAGCAGTTTACGAGCGGGAGAAAATGAGCAGTTCTTC. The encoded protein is CASSLRAGENEQFF.

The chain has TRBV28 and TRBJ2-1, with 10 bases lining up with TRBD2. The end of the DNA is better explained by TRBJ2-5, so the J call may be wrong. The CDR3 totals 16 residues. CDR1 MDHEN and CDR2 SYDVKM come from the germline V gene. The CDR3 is CASSLPGLARQETQYF. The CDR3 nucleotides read TGTGCCAGCAGTTTACCGGGACTAGCGAGGCAAGAGACCCAGTACTTC.

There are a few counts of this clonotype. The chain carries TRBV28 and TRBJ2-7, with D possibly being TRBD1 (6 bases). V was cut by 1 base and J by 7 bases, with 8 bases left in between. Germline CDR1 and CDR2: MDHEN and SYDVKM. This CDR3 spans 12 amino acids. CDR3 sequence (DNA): TGTGCCAGCAGTTTATTCAGGGGTGAGCAGTACTTC. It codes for CASSLFRGEQYF.

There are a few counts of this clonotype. In DNA, the CDR3 is TGTGCCAGCAGCTTTAGCCAAGCCGGGACGGTCTATAGCAATCAGCCCCAGCATTTT. Translated, it gives CASSFSQAGTVYSNQPQHF. The V and J genes are TRBV7-8 and TRBJ1-5, with a weak D call TRBD1 (5 bases). The CDR3 length is 19 residues. The V end lost 3 bases, the J end lost 0 bases, and 21 bases lay between the germline ends. From germline, CDR1 is SGHVS and CDR2 FQNEAQ.